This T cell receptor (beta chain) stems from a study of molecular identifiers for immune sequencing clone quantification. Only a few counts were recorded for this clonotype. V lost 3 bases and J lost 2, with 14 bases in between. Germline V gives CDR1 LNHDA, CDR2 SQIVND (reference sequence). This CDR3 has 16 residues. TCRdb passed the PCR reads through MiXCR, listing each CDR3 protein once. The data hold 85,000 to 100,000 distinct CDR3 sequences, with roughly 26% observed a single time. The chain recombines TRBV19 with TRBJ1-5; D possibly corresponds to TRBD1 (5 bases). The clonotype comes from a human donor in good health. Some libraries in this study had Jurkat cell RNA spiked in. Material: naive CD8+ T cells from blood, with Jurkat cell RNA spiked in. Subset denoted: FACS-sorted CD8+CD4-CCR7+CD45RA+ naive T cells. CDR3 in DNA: TGTGCCAGTAGTATCGGGCAGGGTTTGGGCAATCAGCCCCAGCATTTT. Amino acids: CASSIGQGLGNQPQHF.